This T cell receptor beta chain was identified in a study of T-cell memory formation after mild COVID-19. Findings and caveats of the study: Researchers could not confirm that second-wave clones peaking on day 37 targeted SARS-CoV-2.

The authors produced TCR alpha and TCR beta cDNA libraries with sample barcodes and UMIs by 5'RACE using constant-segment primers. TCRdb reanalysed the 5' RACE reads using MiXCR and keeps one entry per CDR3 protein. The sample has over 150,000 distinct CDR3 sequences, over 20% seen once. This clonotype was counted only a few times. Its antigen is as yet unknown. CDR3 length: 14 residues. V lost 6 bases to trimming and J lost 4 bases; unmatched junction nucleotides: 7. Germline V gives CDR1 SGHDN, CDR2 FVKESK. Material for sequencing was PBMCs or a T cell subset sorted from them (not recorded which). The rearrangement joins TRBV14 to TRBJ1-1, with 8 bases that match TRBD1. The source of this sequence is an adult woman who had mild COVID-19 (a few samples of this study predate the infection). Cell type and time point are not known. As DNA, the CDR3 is TGTGCCAGCAGGCTTACAGGGGGGAGCACTGAAGCTTTCTTT. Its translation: CASRLTGGSTEAFF.